Listed below are T cell receptor beta chains from one sample, sequenced in a study of cytomegalovirus exposure and HLA in healthy donors. Profiling relied on immunoSEQ multiplex PCR, and the TCRdb table lists in-frame clones only, not all of them. The sample data list 200,000 or so clones. Source material: PBMCs. Source of these receptors: a boy aged 5-17 years in good health and CMV-seronegative. Both conserved end residues are part of each CDR3. A D gene is named only where the DNA matches it firmly.

D: TRBD2; J: TRBJ2-1; V: TRBV4-1; CDR3: CASSQGLAGAGEQFF; DNA: TGCGCCAGCAGTCAGGGACTAGCGGGAGCCGGAGAGCAGTTCTTC
D: -; J: TRBJ2-3; V: TRBV4-3; CDR3: CASSQVGGTDTQYF; DNA: TGCGCCAGCAGCCAGGTAGGGGGCACAGATACGCAGTATTTT
D: -; J: TRBJ2-1; V: TRBV19; CDR3: CASRPPSPRTEQFF; DNA: TGTGCCAGTAGACCCCCCTCTCCCAGAACCGAGCAGTTCTTC
D: TRBD1; J: TRBJ1-1; V: TRBV28; CDR3: CASTVGDRLAFF; DNA: TGTGCAAGCACGGTCGGGGACAGGTTGGCTTTCTTT
D: -; J: TRBJ1-4; V: TRBV28; CDR3: CATQFQGSGEKLFF; DNA: TGTGCCACCCAATTCCAGGGGAGTGGTGAAAAACTGTTTTTT
D: -; J: TRBJ1-1; V: TRBV9; CDR3: CASSVFQGNTEAFF; DNA: TGTGCCAGCAGCGTATTCCAGGGGAACACTGAAGCTTTCTTT
D: TRBD1; J: TRBJ2-1; V: TRBV5-4; CDR3: CASSRGQGSYNEQFF; DNA: TGTGCCAGCAGCAGGGGACAGGGGTCCTACAATGAGCAGTTCTTC
D: -; J: TRBJ1-5; V: TRBV5-5; CDR3: CASSFLGGPQHF; DNA: TGTGCCAGCAGCTTTTTGGGGGGGCCCCAGCATTTT
D: TRBD2; J: TRBJ2-5; V: TRBV5-1; CDR3: CASSLPSGGAGETQYF; DNA: TGCGCCAGCAGCCTCCCTAGCGGGGGGGCCGGGGAGACCCAGTACTTC
D: TRBD2; J: TRBJ2-1; V: TRBV30; CDR3: CAWSSELAGDEQFF; DNA: TGTGCCTGGAGTTCAGAACTAGCGGGCGATGAGCAGTTCTTC
D: -; J: TRBJ1-1; V: TRBV7-8; CDR3: CASSLEGGGMNTEAFF; DNA: TGTGCCAGCAGCTTAGAGGGCGGAGGTATGAACACTGAAGCTTTCTTT
D: TRBD2; J: TRBJ2-7; V: TRBV10-3; CDR3: CAISEGLAGIRSSYEQYF; DNA: TGTGCCATCAGTGAGGGACTAGCGGGGATAAGGAGCTCCTACGAGCAGTACTTC
D: TRBD1; J: TRBJ2-5; V: TRBV5-1; CDR3: CASSIRTGGAETQYF; DNA: TGCGCCAGCAGCATCCGGACAGGGGGCGCGGAGACCCAGTACTTC
D: -; J: TRBJ2-6; V: TRBV7-2; CDR3: CASRSFTGSSGANVLTF; DNA: TGTGCCAGCAGATCATTCACAGGGTCATCTGGGGCCAACGTCCTGACTTTC
D: -; J: TRBJ1-1; V: TRBV2; CDR3: CASSQGPTEAFF; DNA: TGTGCCAGCAGTCAGGGTCCCACTGAAGCTTTCTTT
D: TRBD2; J: TRBJ2-3; V: TRBV6-4; CDR3: CASSKLAGGADTQYF; DNA: TGTGCCAGCAGTAAACTAGCGGGGGGAGCAGATACGCAGTATTTT
D: -; J: TRBJ1-5; V: TRBV29-1; CDR3: CSVVVVAGQPQHF; DNA: TGCAGCGTTGTTGTGGTAGCGGGCCAGCCCCAGCATTTT
D: -; J: TRBJ2-2; V: TRBV5-8; CDR3: CASSFHSSARANTGELFF; DNA: TGTGCCAGCAGCTTTCATAGTTCTGCCAGGGCGAACACCGGGGAGCTGTTTTTT
D: -; J: TRBJ2-3; V: TRBV9; CDR3: CASSVAIGVTDTQYF; DNA: TGTGCCAGCAGCGTAGCCATAGGGGTGACAGATACGCAGTATTTT
D: -; J: TRBJ2-7; V: TRBV14; CDR3: CASSPQKFYEQYF; DNA: TGTGCCAGCAGCCCACAGAAATTCTACGAGCAGTACTTC
D: TRBD2; J: TRBJ2-5; V: TRBV4-2; CDR3: CASSQHGTRQETQYF; DNA: TGTGCCAGCAGCCAACATGGGACTAGACAAGAGACCCAGTACTTC
D: TRBD1; J: TRBJ1-2; V: TRBV6-1; CDR3: CASSAGDRGLFNYGYTF; DNA: TGTGCCAGCAGTGCGGGGGACAGGGGGCTTTTTAACTATGGCTACACCTTC
D: -; J: TRBJ1-3; V: TRBV19; CDR3: CASREGGGNTIYF; DNA: TGTGCCAGTAGGGAGGGTGGTGGAAACACCATATATTTT
D: TRBD1; J: TRBJ1-1; V: TRBV5-6; CDR3: CASSLGQGFRMNTEAFF; DNA: TGTGCCAGCAGCTTGGGACAGGGGTTCCGCATGAACACTGAAGCTTTCTTT
D: -; J: TRBJ1-1; V: TRBV28; CDR3: CASSFPGEPEAFF; DNA: TGTGCCAGCAGTTTTCCGGGGGAACCTGAAGCTTTCTTT
D: -; J: TRBJ1-3; V: TRBV29-1; CDR3: CSVEEGGLGASGNTIYF; DNA: TGCAGCGTTGAAGAGGGGGGACTAGGGGCTTCTGGAAACACCATATATTTT
D: TRBD2; J: TRBJ2-3; V: TRBV15; CDR3: CATRGGGRSADTQYF; DNA: TGTGCCACCAGGGGGGGAGGGAGGTCAGCAGATACGCAGTATTTT
D: -; J: TRBJ2-5; V: TRBV9; CDR3: CASSVEVGGTETQYF; DNA: TGTGCCAGCAGCGTAGAAGTTGGCGGGACGGAGACCCAGTACTTC
D: -; J: TRBJ2-3; V: TRBV7-3; CDR3: CASSLGGEGTDTQYF; DNA: TGTGCCAGCAGCTTGGGAGGAGAAGGAACAGATACGCAGTATTTT
D: -; J: TRBJ1-4; V: TRBV7-8; CDR3: CASSLGGAGRDSEKLFF; DNA: TGTGCCAGCAGCTTAGGGGGAGCGGGGAGAGATAGTGAAAAACTGTTTTTT
D: -; J: TRBJ1-4; V: TRBV2; CDR3: CASSGTTGPNEKLFF; DNA: TGTGCCAGCAGCGGGACGACAGGACCGAATGAAAAACTGTTTTTT
D: TRBD1; J: TRBJ1-5; V: TRBV6-1; CDR3: CASSGDRGHQAQHF; DNA: TGTGCCAGCAGCGGGGACAGGGGTCATCAGGCCCAGCATTTT
D: -; J: TRBJ2-1; V: TRBV13; CDR3: CASSLSIWAAYNEQFF; DNA: TGTGCCAGCAGCTTAAGTATTTGGGCAGCTTACAATGAGCAGTTCTTC
D: -; J: TRBJ2-7; V: TRBV6-6; CDR3: CASSYEFIVSYEQYF; DNA: TGTGCCAGCAGTTACGAGTTTATCGTATCCTACGAGCAGTACTTC
D: -; J: TRBJ2-7; V: TRBV2; CDR3: CASSFRGRSSYEQYF; DNA: TGTGCCAGCAGCTTCAGAGGGCGGAGCTCCTACGAGCAGTACTTC
D: TRBD1; J: TRBJ1-1; V: TRBV7-9; CDR3: CASSFPTGGNTEAFF; DNA: TGTGCCAGCAGCTTCCCTACAGGGGGGAACACTGAAGCTTTCTTT
D: TRBD1; J: TRBJ1-1; V: TRBV30; CDR3: CAWEGQGASGTEAFF; DNA: TGTGCCTGGGAAGGACAGGGGGCGTCGGGCACTGAAGCTTTCTTT
D: -; J: TRBJ1-1; V: TRBV5-1; CDR3: CASNGGPEAFF; DNA: TGCGCCAGCAACGGGGGACCTGAAGCTTTCTTT
D: -; J: TRBJ2-7; V: TRBV7-6; CDR3: CASSSRPGLYSYEQYF; DNA: TGTGCCAGCAGCTCTCGTCCGGGGTTATACTCCTACGAGCAGTACTTC
D: -; J: TRBJ2-4; V: TRBV7-9; CDR3: CASSQVQPTKNIQYF; DNA: TGTGCCAGCAGCCAGGTCCAGCCAACCAAAAACATTCAGTACTTC
D: TRBD1; J: TRBJ2-7; V: TRBV7-2; CDR3: CASSSGTGPYEQYF; DNA: TGTGCCAGCAGCTCCGGGACAGGCCCCTACGAGCAGTACTTC
D: TRBD2; J: TRBJ2-1; V: TRBV7-3; CDR3: CASSLSSGGYNEQFF; DNA: TGTGCCAGCAGCTTAAGTAGCGGGGGGTACAATGAGCAGTTCTTC
D: TRBD2; J: TRBJ2-1; V: TRBV18; CDR3: CASSPPGLAGGDNEQFF; DNA: TGTGCCAGCTCACCACCGGGACTAGCGGGGGGGGACAATGAGCAGTTCTTC
D: TRBD2; J: TRBJ2-3; V: TRBV5-4; CDR3: CASSLAEAGALGTQYF; DNA: TGTGCCAGCAGCTTGGCCGAAGCGGGGGCCCTTGGTACGCAGTATTTT
D: TRBD1; J: TRBJ2-7; V: TRBV13; CDR3: CASRELTGDFSEQYF; DNA: TGTGCCAGCAGGGAATTGACAGGGGATTTCTCCGAGCAGTACTTC
D: TRBD2; J: TRBJ2-5; V: TRBV4-3; CDR3: CASSRQRGAGGPETQYF; DNA: TGCGCCAGCAGCCGCCAGCGGGGGGCGGGGGGGCCAGAGACCCAGTACTTC
D: -; J: TRBJ1-2; V: TRBV15; CDR3: CATSPRGRYGYTF; DNA: TGTGCCACCAGCCCCAGGGGACGATATGGCTACACCTTC
D: -; J: TRBJ1-1; V: TRBV6-1; CDR3: CASSPTGPTEAFF; DNA: TGTGCCAGCAGCCCGACAGGACCCACTGAAGCTTTCTTT
D: TRBD1; J: TRBJ2-6; V: TRBV5-1; CDR3: CASSVDRIDVLTF; DNA: TGCGCCAGCAGCGTGGACAGGATTGACGTCCTGACTTTC
D: -; J: TRBJ2-7; V: TRBV10-3; CDR3: CAISNPAGTLSYEQYF; DNA: TGTGCCATCAGTAATCCAGCCGGGACACTTTCCTACGAGCAGTACTTC
D: TRBD1; J: TRBJ2-3; V: TRBV11-2; CDR3: CASSLDRGPDTQYF; DNA: TGTGCCAGCAGCTTAGACAGGGGGCCCGATACGCAGTATTTT
D: TRBD2; J: TRBJ2-3; V: TRBV6-6; CDR3: CASSPSGGVTTDTQYF; DNA: TGTGCCAGCAGTCCCTCGGGGGGAGTCACCACAGATACGCAGTATTTT
D: -; J: TRBJ2-5; V: TRBV4-3; CDR3: CASSQEGPISGEETQYF; DNA: TGCGCCAGCAGCCAAGAAGGCCCCATCAGCGGCGAAGAGACCCAGTACTTC
D: TRBD1; J: TRBJ2-5; V: TRBV30; CDR3: CAWSGQGQETQYF; DNA: TGTGCCTGGAGTGGACAGGGCCAAGAGACCCAGTACTTC
D: -; J: TRBJ1-1; V: TRBV4-1; CDR3: CASSQDPGDVTEAFF; DNA: TGCGCCAGCAGCCAAGATCCAGGGGATGTCACTGAAGCTTTCTTT
D: -; J: TRBJ1-2; V: TRBV2; CDR3: CAPRAEARGGYTF; DNA: TGTGCCCCCCGGGCGGAAGCAAGGGGAGGCTACACCTTC